The clone carrying this T cell receptor (beta chain) has a count of ten or more. Its target is unknown. This sample was taken from a study of neurological immune-mediated disorders. Study observations and caveats: The highest TCR clonal expansion occurred in HTLV-1-associated myelopathy; multiple sclerosis fell below healthy controls. Private repertoires in all groups were suggested by the finding that expanded clones across subjects shared no CDR3 amino acid sequences.

The authors produced cDNA by 5'RACE using 10-nucleotide random UMIs. TCRdb reanalysed the 5' RACE reads using MiXCR and keeps one entry per CDR3 protein. Among 72,000 or so distinct CDR3 sequences listed, 15% to 20% were seen once. Germline CDR1 is DFQATT and CDR2 is SNEGSKA (reference sequence). This CDR3 is built from 14 residues. Trimming removed 4 bases from V and 3 bases from J, with 16 bases in between. The TCR originated in a woman aged 40 to 50 in good health. This chain joins TRBV20-1 and TRBJ2-7; D is perhaps TRBD2 (6 bases). Sequencing was carried out using PBMCs. The CDR3 DNA reads TGCAGTGCTACAAGCCCAGCGGGCCTCTACGAGCAGTACGTC. It yields the protein CSATSPAGLYEQYV.